The clone carrying this T cell receptor beta chain was detected only once. The antigen is undetermined. This entry is derived from a study of response to subunit inactivated influenza vaccine. Study conclusions and caveats: Each seasonal flu vaccination may recruit only limited new T cells, authors suggested.

TCRdb called the RT-PCR reads again in MiXCR, with one record for every CDR3 protein. The top ten hold approximately 7.6% of the sample, which has hundreds of thousands of distinct CDR3 sequences, 11% to 15% seen once. The receptor was isolated from a man aged 45-65 years who received an inactivated influenza vaccine. The input for sequencing was PBMCs from blood, taken 14 days before vaccination.

The chain's CDR3 is CSARGPGGGYEQYF. Here the CDR3 DNA reads TGCAGTGCTAGGGGTCCAGGGGGCGGGTACGAGCAGTACTTC. V and J are TRBV20-1 and TRBJ2-7, with 8 bases identical to TRBD1. The V and J ends lost 3 bases and 4 bases, in that order; junction bases with no gene match: 8. Per germline, CDR1 DFQATT and CDR2 SNEGSKA (reference sequence). This CDR3 has 14 amino acids.